These T cell receptor beta chains were read from a single sample in a study of cytomegalovirus exposure and HLA in healthy donors. The repertoire was sequenced with immunoSEQ multiplex PCR; TCRdb's copy has only in-frame clones and lacks some. The data hold about 160,000 clones, with roughly 90% observed a single time. The sequencing input was PBMCs. The receptors come from a woman younger than 35 in good health and CMV-seropositive. Each CDR3 is given with its conserved first and last residue. A D gene is named only where the DNA matches it firmly. Clone size, where shown, is once, few, many, or a class for clones that have expanded.

>-|TRBV29-1|-|TRBJ2-7
TGCAGCGTTCTACTCGGCAGGGGGGCCTACGAGCAGTACTTC
CSVLLGRGAYEQYF
>-|TRBV15|once|TRBJ2-5
TGTGCCACCAAAATGGGGCAACCGGGTGGGACCCAGTACTTC
CATKMGQPGGTQYF
>TRBD1|TRBV4-3|-|TRBJ1-1
TGCGCCAGCAGCCTCAGGGACAGTATGAACACTGAAGCTTTCTTT
CASSLRDSMNTEAFF
>-|TRBV11-2|-|TRBJ1-2
TGTGCCAGCAGCCCCCTCAGGGGTAGGGGCGGTGGCTACACCTTC
CASSPLRGRGGGYTF
>TRBD2|TRBV27|-|TRBJ2-7
TGTGCCAGCAGAGCACCGGGACTAGCGGCCTACGAGCAGTACTTC
CASRAPGLAAYEQYF
>TRBD1|TRBV5-1|-|TRBJ1-2
TGCGCCAGCAGCTTGGGGACAGGGCGCTATGGCTACACCTTC
CASSLGTGRYGYTF
>TRBD2|TRBV5-4|few|TRBJ2-7
TGTGCCAGCAGTTCGCCGGGACTAGCGGGAATCTACGAGCAGTACTTC
CASSSPGLAGIYEQYF
>-|TRBV28|-|TRBJ1-1
TGTGCCAGCAGTTTATGGCGGGATGAAGCTTTCTTT
CASSLWRDEAFF
>-|TRBV7-2|few|TRBJ2-7
TGTGCCAGCAGCCCCGGGACTGGCTCCTACGAGCAGTACTTC
CASSPGTGSYEQYF
>-|TRBV14|-|TRBJ1-2
TGTGCCAGCAGCCCTTCGGCTAACTATGGCTACACCTTC
CASSPSANYGYTF